This TCR beta chain was profiled in a study of blood T cell repertoires in COVID-19. Trimming stripped 5 bases from V and 5 bases from J, with 22 bases between. Germline CDR1 is LGHDT and CDR2 is YNNKEL (reference sequence). This CDR3 has 17 residues. This clone was counted a single time. Sequencing was performed with immunoSEQ multiplex PCR; in TCRdb, only in-frame clones are kept and a portion is missing. The sample contains around 24,000 clones, roughly 90% of which appear only once. The rearrangement links TRBV3-1 (or the pseudogene TRBV3-2) to TRBJ2-4, with a weak D call TRBD1 (6 bases). The sequence was collected from a human donor in a cohort sampled during active COVID-19. Sequencing used peripheral blood. In DNA, the CDR3 is TGTGCCAGCAGCACACAGGGTCCCATTTGCAAAGAAAACATTCAGTACTTC. Its protein product is CASSTQGPICKENIQYF.